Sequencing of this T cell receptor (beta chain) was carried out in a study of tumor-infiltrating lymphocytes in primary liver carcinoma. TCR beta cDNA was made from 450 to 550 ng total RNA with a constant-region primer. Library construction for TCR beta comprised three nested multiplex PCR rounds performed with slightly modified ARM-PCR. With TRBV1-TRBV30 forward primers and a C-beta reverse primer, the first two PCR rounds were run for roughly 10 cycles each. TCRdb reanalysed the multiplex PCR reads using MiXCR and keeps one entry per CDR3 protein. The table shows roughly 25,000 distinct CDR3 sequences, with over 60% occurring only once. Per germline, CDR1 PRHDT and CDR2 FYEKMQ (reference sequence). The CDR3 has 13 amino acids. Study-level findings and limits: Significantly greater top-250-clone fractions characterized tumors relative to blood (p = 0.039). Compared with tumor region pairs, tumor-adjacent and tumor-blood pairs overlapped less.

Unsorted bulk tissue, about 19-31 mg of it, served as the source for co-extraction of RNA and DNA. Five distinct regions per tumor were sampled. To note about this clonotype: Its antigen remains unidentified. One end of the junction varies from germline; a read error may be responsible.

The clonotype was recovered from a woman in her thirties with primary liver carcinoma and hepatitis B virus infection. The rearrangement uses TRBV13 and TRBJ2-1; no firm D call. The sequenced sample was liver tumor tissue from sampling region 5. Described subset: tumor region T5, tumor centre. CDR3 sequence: CASREGNGNEHFF. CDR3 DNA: TGTGCCAGCAGGGAAGGGAACGGCAATGAGCATTTCTTC. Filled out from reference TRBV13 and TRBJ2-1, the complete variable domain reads AAGVIQSPRHLIKEKRETATLKCYPIPRHDTVYWYQQGPGQDPQFLISFYEKMQSDKGSIPDRFSAQQFSDYHSELNMSSLELGDSALYFCASREGNGNEHFFGPGTRLTVL.